This entry is about one T cell receptor (beta chain). The antigen is not known. This sample was included in a study of T cells after yellow fever vaccination. The study's findings and limits: The appearance of a small share of clonotypes in both CD4 and CD8 compartments was observed. Post-booster samples contained most primary-vaccination clones (around 96% CD4, around 89% CD8).

For TCR, cDNA came from 5'RACE template switching, which added a universal primer site and UMIs. TCRdb redid the calling of the 5' RACE reads with MiXCR, one entry per CDR3 protein. The sample holds about 360,000 distinct CDR3 sequences, around 6.5% seen once. J lost 6 bases, V lost 4 bases, and 8 bases had no gene match. Germline V gene data show CDR1 as SGHRS and CDR2 as YFSETQ. The CDR3 is 15 amino acids. The sequence derives from a young man who received the YFV17D yellow fever vaccine. The rearrangement uses TRBV5-1 and TRBJ2-7; 12 nucleotides match TRBD2. Specimen: PBMCs, collected 5 days after the yellow fever booster vaccination. The CDR3 DNA sequence: TGCGCCAGCAGCCAGACTAGCGGGAGACGAGGCGAGCAGTACTTC. It yields the protein CASSQTSGRRGEQYF.